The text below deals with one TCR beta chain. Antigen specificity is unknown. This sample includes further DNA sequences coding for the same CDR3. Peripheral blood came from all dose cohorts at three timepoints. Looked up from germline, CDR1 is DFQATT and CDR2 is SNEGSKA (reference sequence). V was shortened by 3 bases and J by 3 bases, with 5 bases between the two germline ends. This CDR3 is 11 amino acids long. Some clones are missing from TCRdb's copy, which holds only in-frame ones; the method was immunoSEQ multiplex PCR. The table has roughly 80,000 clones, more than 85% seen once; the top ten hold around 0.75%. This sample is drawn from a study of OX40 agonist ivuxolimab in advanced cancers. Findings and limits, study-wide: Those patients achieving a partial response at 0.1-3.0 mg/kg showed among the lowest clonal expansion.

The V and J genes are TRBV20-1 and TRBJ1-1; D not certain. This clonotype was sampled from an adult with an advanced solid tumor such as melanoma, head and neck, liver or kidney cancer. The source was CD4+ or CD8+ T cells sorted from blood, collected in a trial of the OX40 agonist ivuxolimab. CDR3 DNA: TGCAGTGCTAGGAGGGACACTGAAGCTTTCTTT. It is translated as CSARRDTEAFF.